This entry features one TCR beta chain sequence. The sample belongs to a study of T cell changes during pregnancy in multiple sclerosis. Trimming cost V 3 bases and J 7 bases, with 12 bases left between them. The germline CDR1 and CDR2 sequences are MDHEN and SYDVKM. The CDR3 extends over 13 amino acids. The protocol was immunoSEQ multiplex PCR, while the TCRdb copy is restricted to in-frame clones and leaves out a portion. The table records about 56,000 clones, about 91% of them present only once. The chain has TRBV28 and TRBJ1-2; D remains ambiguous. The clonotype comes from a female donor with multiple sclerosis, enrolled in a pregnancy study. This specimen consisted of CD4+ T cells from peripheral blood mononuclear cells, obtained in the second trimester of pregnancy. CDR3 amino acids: CASSFGGLAGYTF. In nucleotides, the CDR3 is TGTGCCAGCAGTTTCGGCGGGTTGGCTGGCTACACCTTC.